This TCR beta chain was retrieved from a study of blood T cell repertoires in COVID-19. Original analysis: Amplification of reference gene primers was used by the study to estimate nucleated cell counts. TCRdb keeps only in-frame clones here, not all; method: immunoSEQ multiplex PCR. Clone size and the V and J calls come from that table; the DNA yielded D and trimming. The repertoire has about 54,000 clones, roughly four fifths of them found once; the top ten carry roughly 2%. The V gene's germline CDR1 is SNHLY and CDR2 FYNNEI. Trimming stripped 3 bases from V and 6 bases from J, with 11 bases between. The CDR3 spans 14 residues.

The receptor's source is a woman aged 60-70 years with acute or convalescent COVID-19. The rearrangement uses TRBV2 and TRBJ1-4; D remains unclear. Sequenced: peripheral blood. CDR3 region: CASSDQALYEKLFF. For the CDR3, the DNA is TGTGCCAGCAGTGACCAGGCTCTTTATGAAAAACTGTTTTTT.